The 27 T cell receptor beta chains presented below share a single source sample, sequenced in a study of OX40 agonist ivuxolimab in advanced cancers. Produced via immunoSEQ multiplex PCR; TCRdb's table is partial and in-frame only. The sample has more than 70,000 clones, 81% seen once. This specimen was CD4+ or CD8+ T cells sorted from blood, taken in a trial of the OX40 agonist ivuxolimab. These receptors were taken from an adult with an advanced solid tumor such as melanoma, head and neck, liver or kidney cancer.

J is TRBJ1-3 and V is TRBV10-3; TRBD1 might be the D (5 bases). V was trimmed by 0 bases and J by 3 bases, leaving 9 bases between them. Per the germline V gene, CDR1 is ENHRY and CDR2 is SYGVKD. There are 15 residues in the CDR3. This CDR3 reads CAISESIGVGNTIYF. In DNA, the CDR3 is TGTGCCATCAGTGAGTCGATAGGGGTTGGAAACACCATATATTTT.

The chain couples TRBV27 to TRBJ1-5, with D tentatively TRBD1 (5 bases). The CDR3 has 17 amino acids. Germline V gene data show CDR1 as MNHEY and CDR2 as SMNVEV (reference sequence). Trimming took 1 base from V and 5 from J, leaving 18 bases between them. The CDR3 is CASSLFGRHWGDQPQHF. The CDR3 nucleotides read TGTGCCAGCAGTTTATTTGGACGGCATTGGGGCGATCAGCCCCAGCATTTT.

The chain combines TRBV2 with TRBJ1-5, with D possibly matching TRBD1 (5 bases). V dropped 3 bases and J dropped 0 bases, with 9 bases sitting between them. Germline loops: CDR1 SNHLY, CDR2 FYNNEI. CDR3 size: 15 residues. The CDR3 here is CASSDRTTSNQPQHF. CDR3 coding DNA: TGTGCCAGCAGTGACAGGACAACTAGCAATCAGCCCCAGCATTTT.

The genes are TRBV18 and TRBJ1-4; TRBD1 is a possible D gene (5 bases). CDR1 and CDR2 (germline): KGHSH, LQKENI. The CDR3 covers 15 residues. Trimming removed 3 bases from V and 2 bases from J, with 10 bases in between. In nucleotides, the CDR3 is TGTGCCAGCTCACCCGGCGGGGCGACTAATGAAAAACTGTTTTTT. Encoded protein: CASSPGGATNEKLFF.

The V call is TRBV27, the J call TRBJ1-3; D remains ambiguous. Germline-derived CDR1 and CDR2 are MNHEY and SMNVEV (reference sequence). The V end lost 6 bases, the J end lost 0 bases, and 18 bases lay between the germline ends. The CDR3 covers 17 residues. The chain's CDR3 is CASRPLRDGGSGNTIYF. For the CDR3, the DNA is TGTGCCAGCAGACCTCTTCGAGACGGAGGCTCTGGAAACACCATATATTTT.

There are a few counts of this clone. J is TRBJ2-2 and V is TRBV7-6; TRBD2 agrees at 7 bases. Trimming cost V 2 bases and J 6 bases; bases outside gene matches: 9. This CDR3 has 16 amino acids. Germline V gives CDR1 SGHVS, CDR2 FNYEAQ. In nucleotides, the CDR3 is TGTGCCAGCAGCTTATCGAGCGGGGTTAAGGCCGGGGAGCTGTTTTTT. It encodes CASSLSSGVKAGELFF. Looking up the rest from reference TRBV7-6 and TRBJ2-2 gives the full variable domain: GAGVSQSPRYKVTKRGQDVALRCDPISGHVSLYWYRQALGQGPEFLTYFNYEAQQDKSGLPNDRFSAERPEGSISTLTIQRTEQRDSAMYRCASSLSSGVKAGELFFGEGSRLTVL.

The sample holds a few counts of this clone. The chain joins TRBV5-1 to TRBJ2-7; weak D call: TRBD1 (6 bases). The length of the CDR3 is 15 residues. Trimming removed 4 bases from V and 3 bases from J, with 17 bases in between. CDR1 and CDR2 from the germline V gene are SGHRS and YFSETQ. In nucleotides, the CDR3 is TGCGCCAGCAGCGAACAGGGTGGGCTAAACTACGAGCAGTACTTC. This translates into CASSEQGGLNYEQYF.

The CDR3: CASSQEQGNEQYF. CDR3 bases: TGCGCCAGCAGCCAAGAGCAGGGGAACGAGCAGTACTTC. The chain combines TRBV4-1 with TRBJ2-7, with D perhaps matching TRBD1 (6 bases). Trimming took 0 bases from V and 5 from J, leaving 8 bases between them. The CDR3 consists of 13 residues. CDR1 MGHRA and CDR2 YSYEKL come from the germline V gene.

This rearrangement joins TRBV20-1 to TRBJ2-5; D is ambiguous. The germline V and J ends were trimmed by 5 bases and 4 bases, with 8 bases remaining between them. In germline, CDR1 is DFQATT, CDR2 SNEGSKA (reference sequence). The CDR3 consists of 11 residues. The CDR3 protein is CSAGLRETQYF. The CDR3 nucleotides read TGCAGTGCTGGATTACGAGAGACCCAGTACTTC.

The V gene is TRBV6-1, the J gene TRBJ1-1, with TRBD1 matching 9 bases. The J segment lost 4 bases and the V segment lost 7 bases, leaving 7 bases of the junction unmatched. The germline CDR1 and CDR2 sequences are MNHNS and SASEGT. This CDR3 region has 14 residues. CDR3 in amino acids: CASTLTGGGTEAFF. The CDR3 DNA follows: TGTGCCAGCACCCTCACAGGGGGCGGCACTGAAGCTTTCTTT.

V and J are TRBV10-3 and TRBJ1-1; possible D gene TRBD1, 6 bases. Deletions cut 3 bases from V and 7 bases from J, with 18 bases between. The CDR3 runs to 15 residues. Germline-derived CDR1 and CDR2 are ENHRY and SYGVKD. CDR3 protein: CAISESFRTAREAFF. The DNA of the CDR3 is TGTGCCATCAGTGAATCCTTTCGGACAGCTCGTGAAGCTTTCTTT.

There are a few counts of this clone. The chain carries TRBV11-3 and TRBJ2-2, with D possibly being TRBD1 (5 bases). Germline CDR1 reads SGHNT; CDR2 reads YENEEA. The V end was cut by 5 bases, the J end by 5 bases, with 12 bases between. The CDR3 has 14 residues. The CDR3 DNA is TGTGCCAGCAGCCTCCAGACAGAAACCGGGGAGCTGTTTTTT. Amino acids: CASSLQTETGELFF.

This clone was found a few times. The CDR3 sequence: CASSLEGGRAGMSYEQYF. The CDR3 DNA sequence: TGCGCCAGCAGCTTGGAGGGCGGGAGGGCCGGAATGAGTTACGAGCAGTACTTC. The V call is TRBV5-1, the J call TRBJ2-7; 9 bases are a match to TRBD2. With 0 bases clipped from V and 4 bases from J, the junction kept 14 bases outside the gene matches. Germline CDR1 SGHRS, CDR2 YFSETQ. The CDR3 sequence is 18 residues long.

About this clone itself: One junction end disagrees with the germline gene, perhaps due to a read error. CDR3 nucleotide sequence: TGTGCCACCAGCAGAGAGGCCCCCCGAGGGTATGGCCACACCTTC. Translation gives CATSREAPRGYGHTF. This chain connects TRBV15 to TRBJ1-2; no clear D. Germline V gene lookup returns CDR1 LNHNV and CDR2 YYDKDF (reference sequence). The CDR3 spans 15 residues.

The chain links TRBV10-3 to TRBJ2-5, with D perhaps matching TRBD2 (6 bases). CDR3 size: 13 residues. The germline V and J ends were trimmed by 10 bases and 4 bases, with 16 bases remaining between them. The germline CDR1 and CDR2 sequences are ENHRY and SYGVKD. The CDR3, as DNA: TGTGCCACGTCGGTGGGTAGCGGAGAGACCCAGTACTTC. It yields the protein CATSVGSGETQYF.

The chain links TRBV5-6 to TRBJ1-2; TRBD1 matches 7 bases. The CDR3 loop spans 13 amino acids. Trimming cost V 4 bases and J 7 bases; bases outside gene matches: 7. CDR1 is SGHDT, CDR2 YYEEEE, per germline. CDR3 sequence (DNA): TGTGCCAGCAGCATTGACAGGGCCGGTGGCTACACCTTC. Its translation: CASSIDRAGGYTF.

This chain links TRBV7-2 with TRBJ2-1; D gene unclear. V lost 4 bases to trimming and J lost 5 bases, with 0 bases between them. This CDR3 has 10 residues. Germline V CDR1 and CDR2: SGHTA, FQGNSA. The CDR3 nucleotides are TGTGCCAGCAGCTACAATGAGCAGTTCTTC. It codes for CASSYNEQFF.

The V gene is TRBV14, the J gene TRBJ2-5; D is perhaps TRBD1 or TRBD2 (5 bases each). V gave up 4 bases and J gave up 11 bases, with 17 bases separating them. The CDR3 is 13 amino acids. Germline V gives CDR1 SGHDN, CDR2 FVKESK. The CDR3 region has the DNA TGTGCCAGCAGCCGTGGGACCATTGGTGAGCAGTACTTC. Translation: CASSRGTIGEQYF.

This clone was seen only once. This chain connects TRBV4-3 to TRBJ2-7; D might be TRBD2 (5 bases). Per germline, CDR1 LGHNA and CDR2 YSLEER. Between the trimmed V and J ends, which lost 1 base and 3 bases, there was a span of 19 bases. The CDR3 has 17 residues. The CDR3 is CASSQVISSNSVYEQYF. In DNA, the CDR3 is TGCGCCAGCAGCCAAGTCATCTCTAGCAACAGTGTCTACGAGCAGTACTTC.

The gene calls are TRBV19 and TRBJ1-5; TRBD1 might be the D (6 bases). V was clipped by 7 bases and J by 6 bases, with 19 bases between them. CDR1 is LNHDA and CDR2 is SQIVND in the germline V gene (reference sequence). This CDR3 spans 15 amino acids. The CDR3 loop is CASTTIGGFAQPQHF. In DNA, the CDR3 is TGTGCCAGTACCACCATAGGGGGGTTTGCTCAGCCCCAGCATTTT.

The chain links TRBV7-7 to TRBJ2-5; D not resolved. V lost 5 bases and J 3 bases, leaving 10 bases between the germline ends. This CDR3 spans 13 amino acids. Per germline, CDR1 SSHAT and CDR2 FNYEAQ (reference sequence). In DNA, the CDR3 is TGTGCCAGCAGCCCAGGACCAGAAGAGACCCAGTACTTC. Its translation is CASSPGPEETQYF.

As DNA, the CDR3 is TGCGCCAGCAGCCAGAACCCGGGACAGGGGGTTACCTATGGCTACACCTTC. Translated, it gives CASSQNPGQGVTYGYTF. The rearrangement uses TRBV5-1 and TRBJ1-2; 11 bases map to TRBD1. Looked up from germline, CDR1 is SGHRS and CDR2 is YFSETQ. This CDR3 is built from 17 residues. With V trimmed by 4 bases and J by 4 bases, 12 bases remained unmatched.

The rearrangement links TRBV27 to TRBJ2-2; TRBD2 matches at 16 bases. Germline CDR1 is MNHEY and CDR2 is SMNVEV (reference sequence). The V and J ends lost 6 bases and 3 bases, in that order; junction bases with no gene match: 10. The CDR3 contains 19 residues. CDR3 residues: CASRSGRGLAGGDTGELFF. The CDR3, as DNA: TGTGCCAGCAGATCTGGGAGGGGACTAGCGGGAGGGGACACCGGGGAGCTGTTTTTT.

The V gene is TRBV11-2, the J gene TRBJ2-3; 14 nucleotides line up with TRBD2. The CDR3 is 18 amino acids. Germline V CDR1 and CDR2: SGHAT, FQNNGV. The V segment lost 5 bases and the J segment 0 bases; nucleotides outside the gene matches: 7. DNA of the CDR3: TGTGCCAGCAGCCAGGGGACTAGCGGGAGTCGGAGCACAGATACGCAGTATTTT. Its translation is CASSQGTSGSRSTDTQYF.

V gene TRBV11-2 combines with J gene TRBJ2-5, with TRBD1 matching 7 bases. The trim removed 5 bases at V and 2 bases at J, leaving 5 bases unmatched. Germline CDR1 is SGHAT and CDR2 is FQNNGV. The CDR3 has 14 amino acids. CDR3 nucleotide sequence: TGTGCCAGCAGCGTGGGGACAGCACAAGAGACCCAGTACTTC. This sequence encodes CASSVGTAQETQYF.

This chain connects TRBV5-1 to TRBJ2-7, with D unresolved. Germline V lookup: CDR1 SGHRS, CDR2 YFSETQ. With 3 bases removed from V and 0 bases from J, the gap between germline ends came to 4 bases. This CDR3 has 12 residues. CDR3 protein: CASSYNSYEQYF. Here the CDR3 DNA reads TGCGCCAGCAGCTATAACTCCTACGAGCAGTACTTC.

This chain connects TRBV19 to TRBJ2-1; tentative D call: TRBD1 (5 bases). The V gene lost 3 bases and the J gene lost 0 bases, with 9 bases spanning the gap. CDR3 size: 15 residues. Germline assignment: CDR1 LNHDA and CDR2 SQIVND (reference sequence). The CDR3 is CASSMGLSSYNEQFF. For the CDR3, the DNA is TGTGCCAGTAGTATGGGGCTAAGCTCCTACAATGAGCAGTTCTTC.